Each of the 25 T cell receptor beta chains below was sequenced from the same sample in a study of human T cells and chemical hapten exposure. The time point was: healthy volunteer bleed at 2 weeks. Total RNA was extracted from unfractionated whole blood. A single record per CDR3 protein comes from TCRdb applying MiXCR to the RACE reads. The sample consists of approximately 97,000 distinct CDR3 sequences, just under 9% of them appearing once. Source material: whole blood. All receptors derive from a female donor in good health. Some clones in this sample may be carry-over from other donors' samples.

This clonotype appeared many times. V gene TRBV20-1 combines with J gene TRBJ2-3, with 13 bases aligning to TRBD2. CDR1 and CDR2 from the germline V gene are DFQATT and SNEGSKA (reference sequence). The CDR3 spans 15 residues. V shed 5 bases and J 5 bases; nucleotides not matched to a gene: 7. The CDR3 DNA is TGCAGTGCTCCGACTAGCGGGAGGTTGGGAGATACGCAGTATTTT. Amino acid sequence: CSAPTSGRLGDTQYF.

V and J are TRBV7-9 and TRBJ2-2; the D is unclear. Germline values: CDR1 SEHNR, CDR2 FQNEAQ (reference sequence). Trimming shortened V by 4 bases and J by 7 bases, and 7 bases separated the two germline ends. The CDR3 extends over 12 amino acids. CDR3 nucleotide sequence: TGTGCCAGCAGCTCCCCCGACGGGGAGCTGTTTTTT. This gives the protein CASSSPDGELFF.

This clonotype was seen a few times. CDR3 nucleotides: TGCAGCGGGATGGGGGGAGGGGACTACAATGAGCAGTTCTTC. Translation: CSGMGGGDYNEQFF. This chain uses TRBV29-1 with TRBJ2-1; 7 nucleotides line up with TRBD2. Germline V gives CDR1 SQVTM, CDR2 ANQGSEA. This CDR3 has 14 amino acids. J was trimmed by 3 bases and V by 7 bases; bases with no gene match: 9.

This clonotype was counted between two and nine times. V is TRBV6-6 and J is TRBJ1-2; 9 nucleotides match TRBD1. Germline trimming cut 7 bases from V and 4 bases from J; bases unmatched to any gene: 7. The CDR3 consists of 14 residues. Germline CDR1 MNHNY, CDR2 SVGAGI (reference sequence). This CDR3 is CASKTGQGAYGYTF. The CDR3 DNA reads as TGTGCCAGCAAAACGGGACAGGGAGCCTATGGCTACACCTTC.

The chain has TRBV6-1 and TRBJ2-6; a possible D gene is TRBD2 (5 bases). The CDR3 loop spans 17 amino acids. The V gene's germline CDR1 is MNHNS and CDR2 SASEGT. The V and J ends lost 3 bases and 0 bases respectively, with 12 bases between them. DNA for the CDR3: TGTGCCAGCAGTGAGGGGAGACGGATCTCTGGGGCCAACGTCCTGACTTTC. The encoded protein is CASSEGRRISGANVLTF.

The chain links TRBV3-1 to TRBJ2-7; 7 nucleotides match TRBD1. Germline CDR1 LGHDT, CDR2 YNNKEL (reference sequence). V was pared by 1 base and J by 2 bases, with 5 bases of the junction left unmatched. This CDR3 has 15 amino acids. CDR3 residues: CASSQAPGTAYEQYF. The CDR3 coding sequence is TGTGCCAGCAGCCAAGCACCTGGGACAGCCTACGAGCAGTACTTC.

This clonotype was recorded at least ten times. The V gene is TRBV6-5, the J gene TRBJ2-5; possibly TRBD1 or TRBD2 for D (5 bases each). This CDR3 region has 12 residues. The germline V gene has CDR1 MNHEY and CDR2 SVGAGI. The V end lost 8 bases, the J end lost 0 bases, and 7 bases lay between the germline ends. The CDR3 coding sequence is TGTGCCAGCCGGGACCACCAAGAGACCCAGTACTTC. The encoded protein is CASRDHQETQYF.

J is TRBJ1-1 and V is TRBV6-6; D unclear. V dropped 6 bases and J dropped 8 bases, with 13 bases sitting between them. The length of the CDR3 is 12 residues. CDR1 and CDR2 from the germline V gene are MNHNY and SVGAGI (reference sequence). CDR3 loop: CASSPRSDEAFF. The CDR3 DNA reads TGTGCCAGCAGCCCCCGGTCAGACGAAGCTTTCTTT.

Many counts were recorded for this clonotype. The V call is TRBV20-1, the J call TRBJ2-3, with D possibly TRBD2 on 6 matching bases. V lost 5 bases to trimming and J lost 5 bases, with 11 bases between them. Germline V gene data show CDR1 as DFQATT and CDR2 as SNEGSKA (reference sequence). The CDR3 covers 12 residues. This CDR3 reads CSADGGIDTQYF. DNA for the CDR3: TGCAGTGCTGATGGAGGGATAGATACGCAGTATTTT.

The chain couples TRBV28 to TRBJ2-3, with 9 bases that match TRBD2. CDR1 is MDHEN, CDR2 SYDVKM, per germline. J lost 0 bases, V lost 5 bases, and 12 bases had no gene match. This CDR3 comprises 18 residues. In nucleotides, the CDR3 is TGTGCCAGCAGTCCTCCGGTGGTAGCGGGAGAGAGCACAGATACGCAGTATTTT. Translation gives CASSPPVVAGESTDTQYF.

In this sample, this clonotype turned up a few times. The chain couples TRBV19 to TRBJ2-1, with 8 bases that match TRBD2. J lost 5 bases, V lost 5 bases, and 8 bases had no gene match. This CDR3 spans 15 amino acids. From germline, CDR1 is LNHDA and CDR2 SQIVND (reference sequence). The CDR3 protein is CASSVGAGAHNEQFF. As DNA, the CDR3 is TGTGCCAGTAGTGTAGGAGCGGGAGCTCACAATGAGCAGTTCTTC.

This clonotype was counted between two and nine times. This sequence joins TRBV29-1 and TRBJ2-7; D is uncertain. Trimming took 6 bases from V and 7 from J, leaving 13 bases between them. The CDR3 totals 11 residues. The V gene's germline CDR1 is SQVTM and CDR2 ANQGSEA. CDR3 in amino acids: CSVGNPREQYF. DNA of the CDR3: TGCAGCGTAGGGAACCCGAGAGAGCAGTACTTC.

About this clonotype: This may be a read error, as it is one base from a much larger clone. The V and J genes are TRBV28 and TRBJ2-7, with D hard to call. Trimming removed 1 base at V and 6 bases at J, with 7 bases between. In germline, CDR1 is MDHEN, CDR2 SYDVKM. This CDR3 spans 12 amino acids. CDR3 residues: CASSLLGVEQYF. The CDR3 DNA sequence: TGTGCCAGCAGTTTATTGGGCGTCGAGCAGTACTTC.

This clonotype has a count of ten or more. CDR3 coding DNA: TGTGCCAGCAGTTTTGACAGTTTCTGGGGCCTGACTTTC. It specifies CASSFDSFWGLTF. J is TRBJ2-6 and V is TRBV12-3 or TRBV12-4, with D possibly being TRBD1 (5 bases). The CDR3 covers 13 residues. V gave up 3 bases and J gave up 15 bases, with 15 bases separating them.

This clonotype was counted a few times. The V call is TRBV20-1, the J call TRBJ2-7, with TRBD1 matching over 9 bases. V shed 1 base, J shed 0 bases, and the junction held 7 bases outside the gene matches. The CDR3 has 16 residues. Germline-derived CDR1 and CDR2 are DFQATT and SNEGSKA (reference sequence). Here the CDR3 reads CSARGGRTGDSYEQYF. The CDR3 DNA is TGCAGTGCTAGAGGCGGGCGGACAGGGGACTCCTACGAGCAGTACTTC.

In its sample, this clonotype was seen many times. The J gene is TRBJ2-6, the V gene TRBV7-2; the D call may be TRBD1 or TRBD2 (5 bases each). The CDR3 spans 15 residues. Trimming removed 1 base from V and 4 bases from J, with 8 bases in between. Germline V gene data show CDR1 as SGHTA and CDR2 as FQGNSA. The CDR3, as DNA: TGTGCCAGCAGCTTAGGAGGGACCGGGGCCAACGTCCTGACTTTC. Translated: CASSLGGTGANVLTF.

This clonotype was seen more than once but under ten times. CDR3 loop: CASTRTGGSYGYTF. CDR3 nucleotides: TGTGCCAGCACACGGACAGGGGGAAGCTATGGCTACACCTTC. The genes are TRBV28 and TRBJ1-2; 10 bases line up with TRBD1. The J segment lost 4 bases and the V segment lost 7 bases, leaving 6 bases of the junction unmatched. The length of the CDR3 is 14 residues. Germline loops: CDR1 MDHEN, CDR2 SYDVKM.

This clonotype was seen many times. The rearrangement joins TRBV7-2 to TRBJ2-5; 11 nucleotides line up with TRBD2. The trim removed 6 bases at V and 2 bases at J, leaving 2 bases unmatched. The CDR3 loop spans 14 amino acids. Germline CDR1 and CDR2: SGHTA and FQGNSA. The CDR3 DNA reads TGTGCCAGCAGGATAGCGGGAGGGCAAGAGACCCAGTACTTC. Encoded protein: CASRIAGGQETQYF.

V gene TRBV11-2 combines with J gene TRBJ2-2; D is tentatively TRBD1 or TRBD2 (5 bases each). Germline V lookup: CDR1 SGHAT, CDR2 FQNNGV. Trimming left V 5 bases short and J 4 bases short, with 17 bases between. The CDR3 is 16 residues long. CDR3 nucleotides: TGTGCCAGCAGCGTGGGACCGGGTAGGGGCACCGGGGAGCTGTTTTTT. Translation: CASSVGPGRGTGELFF.

This clonotype has more than one count but fewer than ten. CDR3 DNA sequence: TGCAGTGCTAGAGATCGGATCAGCGGGACCTCTACGCAGTATTTT. It translates to CSARDRISGTSTQYF. This sequence joins TRBV20-1 and TRBJ2-3; 7 positions agree with TRBD2. Germline loops: CDR1 DFQATT, CDR2 SNEGSKA (reference sequence). V lost 0 bases and J lost 8; bases outside the gene matches: 11. The CDR3 consists of 15 residues.

This clonotype turned up a few times. The V and J genes are TRBV20-1 and TRBJ2-3; 7 nucleotides line up with TRBD1. The CDR3 has 14 amino acids. With 6 bases clipped from V and 5 bases from J, the junction kept 11 bases outside the gene matches. Germline V gene sequence: CDR1 DFQATT, CDR2 SNEGSKA (reference sequence). For the CDR3, the DNA is TGCAGTGCGGCGGACAGGTCTCAAGGAGATACGCAGTATTTT. Amino acids: CSAADRSQGDTQYF.

This chain uses TRBV6-2 or TRBV6-3 with TRBJ1-2, with 8 bases that match TRBD1. V lost 6 bases, J lost 3 bases, and 9 bases stayed unmatched. Germline values: CDR1 MNHEY, CDR2 SVGEGT. The CDR3 is 15 residues long. In DNA, the CDR3 is TGTGCCAGCAGCCCTGACAGGGGACCCCACTATGGCTACACCTTC. Protein sequence: CASSPDRGPHYGYTF.

V gene TRBV4-2 combines with J gene TRBJ2-3; TRBD2 matches 9 bases. The CDR3 extends over 17 amino acids. Germline V gene sequence: CDR1 LGHNA, CDR2 YNFKEQ. The junction had 7 bases not matched to a gene; V was cut back by 1 base and J by 2 bases. The CDR3 reads CASSQGGAGGPTDTQYF. The DNA for the CDR3 is TGTGCCAGCAGCCAAGGGGGAGCGGGAGGCCCCACAGATACGCAGTATTTT.

The table lists this clonotype with many counts. The gene calls are TRBV20-1 and TRBJ2-1, with 10 positions matching TRBD2. This CDR3 has 16 residues. The V segment lost 0 bases and the J segment 6 bases; nucleotides outside the gene matches: 8. Germline loops: CDR1 DFQATT, CDR2 SNEGSKA (reference sequence). The CDR3 DNA follows: TGCAGTGCTAGAGATAGGGCTAGCGGGAGTATCAATGAGCAGTTCTTC. This codes for CSARDRASGSINEQFF.

This clonotype was recorded at least ten times. The J gene is TRBJ2-1, the V gene TRBV7-2; D is ambiguous. The length of the CDR3 is 15 residues. Trimming left V 4 bases short and J 0 bases short, with 10 bases between. Germline V gene sequence: CDR1 SGHTA, CDR2 FQGNSA. The DNA of the CDR3 is TGTGCCAGCAGCTCCATCTTTAGCTCCTACAATGAGCAGTTCTTC. The encoded protein is CASSSIFSSYNEQFF. The whole variable domain, filled in from reference TRBV7-2 and TRBJ2-1, reads GAGVSQSPSNKVTEKGKDVELRCDPISGHTALYWYRQSLGQGLEFLIYFQGNSAPDKSGLPSDRFSAERTGGSVSTLTIQRTQQEDSAVYLCASSSIFSSYNEQFFGPGTRLTVL.